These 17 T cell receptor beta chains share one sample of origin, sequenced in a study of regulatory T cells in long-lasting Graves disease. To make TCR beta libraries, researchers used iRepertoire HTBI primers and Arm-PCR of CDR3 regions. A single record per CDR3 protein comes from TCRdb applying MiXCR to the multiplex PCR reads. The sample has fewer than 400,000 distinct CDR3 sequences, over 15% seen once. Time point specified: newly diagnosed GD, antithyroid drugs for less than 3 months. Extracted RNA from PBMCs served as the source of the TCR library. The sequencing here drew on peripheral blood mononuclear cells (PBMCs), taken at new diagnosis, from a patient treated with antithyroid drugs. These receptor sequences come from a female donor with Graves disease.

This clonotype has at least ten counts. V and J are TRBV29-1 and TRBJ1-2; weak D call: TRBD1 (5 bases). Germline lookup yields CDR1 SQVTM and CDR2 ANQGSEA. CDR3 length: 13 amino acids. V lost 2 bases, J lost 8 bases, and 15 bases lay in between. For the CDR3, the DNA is TGCAGCGTTGAACAGGGATGGAGGGACGGCTACACCTTC. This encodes CSVEQGWRDGYTF.

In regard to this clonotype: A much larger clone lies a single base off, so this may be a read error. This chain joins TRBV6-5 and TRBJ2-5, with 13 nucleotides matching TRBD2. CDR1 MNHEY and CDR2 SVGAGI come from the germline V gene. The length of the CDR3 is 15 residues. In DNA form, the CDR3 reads TGTGCCAGCAGTTTCGGACTAGCGGGAGTGAAGACCCTGTACTTC. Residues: CASSFGLAGVKTLYF.

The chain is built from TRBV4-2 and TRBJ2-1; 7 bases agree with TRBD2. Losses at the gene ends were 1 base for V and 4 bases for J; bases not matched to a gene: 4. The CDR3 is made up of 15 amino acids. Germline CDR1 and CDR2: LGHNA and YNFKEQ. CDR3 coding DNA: TGTGCCAGCAGCCAAGCCCTAGCGGAATACAATGAGCAGTTCTTC. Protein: CASSQALAEYNEQFF.

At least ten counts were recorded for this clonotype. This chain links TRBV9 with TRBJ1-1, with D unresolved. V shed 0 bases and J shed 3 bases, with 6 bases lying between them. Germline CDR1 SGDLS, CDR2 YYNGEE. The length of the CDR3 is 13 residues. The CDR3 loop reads CASSVGTYTEAFF. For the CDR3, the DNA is TGTGCCAGCAGCGTAGGGACCTACACTGAAGCTTTCTTT.

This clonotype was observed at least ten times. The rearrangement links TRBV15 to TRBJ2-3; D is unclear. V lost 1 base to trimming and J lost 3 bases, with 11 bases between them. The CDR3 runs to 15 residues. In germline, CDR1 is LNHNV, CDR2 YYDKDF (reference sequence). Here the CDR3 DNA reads TGTGCCACCAGCAGAGCCCCCGCCTGGACAGATACGCAGTATTTT. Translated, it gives CATSRAPAWTDTQYF.

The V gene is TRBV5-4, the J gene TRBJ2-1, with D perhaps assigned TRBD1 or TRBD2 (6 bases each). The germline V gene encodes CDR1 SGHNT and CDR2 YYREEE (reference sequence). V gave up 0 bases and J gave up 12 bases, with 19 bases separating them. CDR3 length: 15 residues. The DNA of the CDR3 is TGTGCCAGCAGCTTGGACGGGAGAGACCTAGGGGGGCAGTTCTTC. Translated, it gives CASSLDGRDLGGQFF.

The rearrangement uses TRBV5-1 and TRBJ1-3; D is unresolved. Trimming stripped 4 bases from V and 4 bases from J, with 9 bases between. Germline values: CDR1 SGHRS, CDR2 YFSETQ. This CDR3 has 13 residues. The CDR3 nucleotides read TGCGCCAGCAGCCTATTCTCCGGAAACACCATATATTTT. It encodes CASSLFSGNTIYF.

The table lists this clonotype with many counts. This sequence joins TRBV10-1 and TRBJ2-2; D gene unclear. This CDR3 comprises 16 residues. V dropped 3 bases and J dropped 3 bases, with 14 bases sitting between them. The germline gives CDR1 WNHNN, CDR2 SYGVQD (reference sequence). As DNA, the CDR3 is TGCGCCAGCAGTGACCTACCTATGGGGTACACCGGGGAGCTGTTTTTT. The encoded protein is CASSDLPMGYTGELFF.

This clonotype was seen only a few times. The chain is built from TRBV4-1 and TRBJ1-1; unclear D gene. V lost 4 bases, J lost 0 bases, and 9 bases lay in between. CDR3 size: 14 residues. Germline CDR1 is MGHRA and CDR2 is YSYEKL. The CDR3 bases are TGCGCCAGCAGCCCATGGACCATGAACACTGAAGCTTTCTTT. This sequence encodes CASSPWTMNTEAFF.

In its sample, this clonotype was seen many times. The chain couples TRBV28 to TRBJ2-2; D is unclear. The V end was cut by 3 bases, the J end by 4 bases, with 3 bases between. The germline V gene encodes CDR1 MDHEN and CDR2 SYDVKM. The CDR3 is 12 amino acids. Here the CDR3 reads CASSFSTGELFF. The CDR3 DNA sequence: TGTGCCAGCAGTTTTTCCACCGGGGAGCTGTTTTTT. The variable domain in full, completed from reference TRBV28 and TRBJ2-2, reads DVKVTQSSRYLVKRTGEKVFLECVQDMDHENMFWYRQDPGLGLRLIYFSYDVKMKEKGDIPEGYSVSREKKERFSLILESASTNQTSMYLCASSFSTGELFFGEGSRLTVL.

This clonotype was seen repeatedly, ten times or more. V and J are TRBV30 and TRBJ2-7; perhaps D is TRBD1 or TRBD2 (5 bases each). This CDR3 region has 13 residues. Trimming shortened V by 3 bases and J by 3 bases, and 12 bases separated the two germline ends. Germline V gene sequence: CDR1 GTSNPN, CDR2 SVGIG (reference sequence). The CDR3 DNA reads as TGTGCCTGGAGGCCCTGGGACGGCTACGAGCAGTACTTC. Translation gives CAWRPWDGYEQYF.

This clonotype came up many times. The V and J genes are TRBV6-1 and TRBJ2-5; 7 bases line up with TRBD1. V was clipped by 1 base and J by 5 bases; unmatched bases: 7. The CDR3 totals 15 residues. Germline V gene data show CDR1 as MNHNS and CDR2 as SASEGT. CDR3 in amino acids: CASSEEGAARETQYF. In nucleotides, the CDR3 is TGTGCCAGCAGTGAAGAGGGGGCGGCTCGGGAGACCCAGTACTTC.

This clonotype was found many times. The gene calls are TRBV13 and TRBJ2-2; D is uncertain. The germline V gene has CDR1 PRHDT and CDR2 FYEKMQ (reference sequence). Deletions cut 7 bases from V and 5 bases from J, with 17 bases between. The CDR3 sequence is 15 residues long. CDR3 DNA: TGTGCCAGCACTCAAAGACCTGCCAGAACCGGGGAGCTGTTTTTT. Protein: CASTQRPARTGELFF.

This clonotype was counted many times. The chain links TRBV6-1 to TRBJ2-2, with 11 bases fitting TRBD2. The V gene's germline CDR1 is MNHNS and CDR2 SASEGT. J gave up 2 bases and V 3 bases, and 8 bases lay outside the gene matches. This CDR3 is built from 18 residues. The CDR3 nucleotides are TGTGCCAGCAGTGACCCGCCGGGACTAGCGGCTAACACCGGGGAGCTGTTTTTT. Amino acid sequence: CASSDPPGLAANTGELFF.

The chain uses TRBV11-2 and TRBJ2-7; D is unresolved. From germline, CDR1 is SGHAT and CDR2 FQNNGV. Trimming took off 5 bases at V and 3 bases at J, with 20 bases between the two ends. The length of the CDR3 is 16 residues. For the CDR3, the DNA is TGTGCCAGCAGCCAGAGGATCGGCGGACCAGGCTACGAGCAGTACTTC. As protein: CASSQRIGGPGYEQYF.

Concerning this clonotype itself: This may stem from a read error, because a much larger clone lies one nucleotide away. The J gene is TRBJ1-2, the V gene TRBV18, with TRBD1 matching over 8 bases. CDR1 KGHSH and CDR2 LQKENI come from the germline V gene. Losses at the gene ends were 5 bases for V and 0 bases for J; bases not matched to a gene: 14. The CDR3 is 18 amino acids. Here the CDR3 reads CASSAQPRQGPTNYGYTF. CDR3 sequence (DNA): TGTGCCAGCTCAGCCCAACCGAGACAGGGGCCAACTAACTATGGCTACACCTTC.

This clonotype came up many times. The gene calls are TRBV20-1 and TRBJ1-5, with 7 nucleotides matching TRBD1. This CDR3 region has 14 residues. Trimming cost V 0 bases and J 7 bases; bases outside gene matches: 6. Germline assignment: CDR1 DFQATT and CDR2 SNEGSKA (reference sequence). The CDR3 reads CSARDYRGNQPQHF. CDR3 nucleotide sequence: TGCAGTGCTAGAGATTACAGGGGAAACCAGCCCCAGCATTTT.